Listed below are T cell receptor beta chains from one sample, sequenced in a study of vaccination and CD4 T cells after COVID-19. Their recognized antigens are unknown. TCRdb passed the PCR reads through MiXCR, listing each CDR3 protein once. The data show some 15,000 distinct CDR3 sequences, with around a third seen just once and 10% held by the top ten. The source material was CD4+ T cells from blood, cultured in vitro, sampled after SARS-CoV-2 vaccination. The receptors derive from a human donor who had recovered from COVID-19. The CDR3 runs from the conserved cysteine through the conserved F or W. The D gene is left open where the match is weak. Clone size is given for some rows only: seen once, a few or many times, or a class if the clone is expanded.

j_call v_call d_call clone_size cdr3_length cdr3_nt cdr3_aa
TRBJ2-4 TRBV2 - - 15 TGTGCCAGCAGTGAAGCGAATAGACTGTCTGGAGCTAAGTACTTC CASSEANRLSGAKYF
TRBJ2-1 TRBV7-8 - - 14 TGTGCCAGCAGCTTATGGGAAAGGCTTTCTGAGCAGTTCTTC CASSLWERLSEQFF
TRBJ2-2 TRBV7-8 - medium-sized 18 TGTGCCAGCCGGGGGGCTGTGGGTTTAAGGATCAACACCGGGGAGCTGTTTTTT CASRGAVGLRINTGELFF
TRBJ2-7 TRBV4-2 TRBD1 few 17 TGTGCCAGCAGCCAAGATCTAGGGCAGGGGGTTAGATACGAGCAGTACTTC CASSQDLGQGVRYEQYF
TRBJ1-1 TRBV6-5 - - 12 TGTGCCAGCAGTTCCCGGTACACTGAAGCTTTCTTT CASSSRYTEAFF
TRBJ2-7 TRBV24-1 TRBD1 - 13 TGTGCCACCTCGAAGGGGGCCGGTTACGAGCAGTACTTC CATSKGAGYEQYF
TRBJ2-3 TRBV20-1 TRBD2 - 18 TGCAGTGCTAGAGCTTGGACTAGCGGGGGGGTATTCACAGATACGCAGTATTTT CSARAWTSGGVFTDTQYF
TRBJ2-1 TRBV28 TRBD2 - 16 TGTGCCAGCAGTGACCGTAGCGGGAGCTCCTACAATGAGCAGTTCTTC CASSDRSGSSYNEQFF
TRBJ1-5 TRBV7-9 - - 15 TGTGCCAGCAGCTCGACCGGGGCCAGCAATCAGCCCCAGCATTTT CASSSTGASNQPQHF
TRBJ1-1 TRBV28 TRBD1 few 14 TGTGCCAGCAGGATGGACAGGGTAGGAGGTGAAGCTTTCTTT CASRMDRVGGEAFF
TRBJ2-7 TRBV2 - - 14 TGTGCCACAAAGCGGGACACAGACTCCTACGAGCAGTACTTC CATKRDTDSYEQYF
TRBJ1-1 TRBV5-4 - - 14 TGTGCCAGCAGCTTCCAGGGGCTGAACACTGAAGCTTTCTTT CASSFQGLNTEAFF
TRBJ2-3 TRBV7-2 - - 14 TGTGCCAGCAGCTTAGACAGTACGTACGATACGCAGTATTTT CASSLDSTYDTQYF
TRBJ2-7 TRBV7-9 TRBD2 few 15 TGTGCCAGCAGCTTCCGGGACTACGGGGAACACGAGCAGTACTTC CASSFRDYGEHEQYF
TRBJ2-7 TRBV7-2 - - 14 TGTGTCAGCAGACCTCAGGGGACCCCCTACGAGCAGTACTTC CVSRPQGTPYEQYF
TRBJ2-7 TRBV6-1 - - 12 TGTGCCAGCAGTGAAGTCTCTTCTTCCCAGTACTTC CASSEVSSSQYF
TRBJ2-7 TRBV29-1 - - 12 TGCAGCGTTGTTGTCGCGGCCTACGAGCAGTACTTC CSVVVAAYEQYF
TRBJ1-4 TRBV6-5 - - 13 TGTGCCAGCAGTTACTCGACAGCTGGAAAACTGTTTTTT CASSYSTAGKLFF
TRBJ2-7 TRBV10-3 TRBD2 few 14 TGTGCCATCAGTAAGCGGGAGGGCGCGTACGAGCAGTACTTC CAISKREGAYEQYF
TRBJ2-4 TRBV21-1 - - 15 TGTGCCAGCAGCGAAACAGCGGGAGTCACGGACATTCAGTACTTC CASSETAGVTDIQYF
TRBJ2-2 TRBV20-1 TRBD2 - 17 TGCAGTGCTGAGGGACTAGCGGGACCCGCGAACACCGGGGAGCTGTTTTTT CSAEGLAGPANTGELFF
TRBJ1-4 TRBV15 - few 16 TGTGCCACCAGCAGACTGCCGGGGGGAACGAGGGTTGGGCTGTTTTTT CATSRLPGGTRVGLFF
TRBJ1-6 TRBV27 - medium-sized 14 TGTGCCAGCAGTGGGCAGCCTTATAATTCACCCCTCCACTTT CASSGQPYNSPLHF
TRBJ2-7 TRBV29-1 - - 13 TGCAGCGTTGGTGGCTTAAGCTCCTACGAGCAGTACTTC CSVGGLSSYEQYF
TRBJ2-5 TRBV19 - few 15 TGTGCCAGTAGTTCGTACCCCGGGACTCAAGAGACCCAGTACTTC CASSSYPGTQETQYF
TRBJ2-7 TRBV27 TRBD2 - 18 TGTGCCAGCAGTCCGGAACCCCCTGGGGGGAGGGTTTCCTACGAGCAGTACTTC CASSPEPPGGRVSYEQYF
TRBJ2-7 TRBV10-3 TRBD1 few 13 TGTGCCATAAAGACAGGGACAGATGACGAGCAGTACTTC CAIKTGTDDEQYF
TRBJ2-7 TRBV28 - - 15 TGTGCCAGCAGCGTACAGTCCTCCAGCTCCTACGAGCAGTACTTC CASSVQSSSSYEQYF
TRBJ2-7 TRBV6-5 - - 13 TGTGCCAGCAGTTCCCGGGCAGGCCGAGAGCAGTACTTC CASSSRAGREQYF
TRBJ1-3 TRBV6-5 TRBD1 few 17 TGTGCCAGCAGTTCCCCTCCGGGACAGGGGAATGGAAACACCATATATTTT CASSSPPGQGNGNTIYF
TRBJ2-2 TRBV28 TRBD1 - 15 TGTGCCAGCAGGCCTGGGACAGGGGATACCGGGGAGCTGTTTTTT CASRPGTGDTGELFF
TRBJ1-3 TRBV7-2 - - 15 TGTGCCAGCAGCCTAGCCGTAAGGGGTGGAAACACCATATATTTT CASSLAVRGGNTIYF
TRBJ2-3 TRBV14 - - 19 TGTGCCAGCAGCCAAGAAGAATTGGGCTTGAGACTCAGCACAGATACGCAGTATTTT CASSQEELGLRLSTDTQYF
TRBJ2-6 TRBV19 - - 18 TGTGCCACCACCCTTGAGCGAGGGGGAACCTCTGGGGCCAACGTCCTGACTTTC CATTLERGGTSGANVLTF
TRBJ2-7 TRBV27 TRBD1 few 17 TGTGCCAGCACCCCCGGACCGCCGGGACAGATTACCTACGAGCAGTACTTC CASTPGPPGQITYEQYF
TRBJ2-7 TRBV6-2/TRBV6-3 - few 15 TGTGCCAGCAGTCCCTCAAAGGGGTCCTCCTACGAGCAGTACTTC CASSPSKGSSYEQYF
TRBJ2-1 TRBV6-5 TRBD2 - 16 TGTGCCAGCAGTTCCACCGGGACTAGCGGGATCTCTGAGCAGTTCTTC CASSSTGTSGISEQFF
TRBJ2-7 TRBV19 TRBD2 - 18 TGTGCCAGCCGCTACGGGACACCGGGACTAGCGGGGGTATACGAGCAGTACTTC CASRYGTPGLAGVYEQYF
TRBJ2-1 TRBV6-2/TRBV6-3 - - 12 TGTGCCAGCAGTTACGGGCGGAATGAGCAGTTCTTC CASSYGRNEQFF
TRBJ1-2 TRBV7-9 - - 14 TGTGCCAGCAGCCTCCGGAGTTCCCCGGGGGACTACACCTTC CASSLRSSPGDYTF
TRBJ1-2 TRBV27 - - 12 TGTGCCAGCAGTAGCCCGACAGATGGCTACACCTTC CASSSPTDGYTF
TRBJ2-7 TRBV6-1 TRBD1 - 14 TGTGCCAGCAGTACTAGACAGGGATCCTACGAGCAGTACTTC CASSTRQGSYEQYF
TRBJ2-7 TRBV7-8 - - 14 TGTGCCAGCAGCAGAAACAGGAACTCCTACGAGCAGTACTTC CASSRNRNSYEQYF
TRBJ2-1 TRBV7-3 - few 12 TGTGCCAGCAGCTCCGGCGGCCATGAGCAGTTCTTC CASSSGGHEQFF
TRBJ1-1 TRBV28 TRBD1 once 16 TGTGCCAGCAGACTCCTCGGGACAGGGAGGAACACTGAAGCTTTCTTT CASRLLGTGRNTEAFF
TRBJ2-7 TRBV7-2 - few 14 TGTGCCAGCAGCTCCCGGACAGACTACGGGGAGCAGTACTTC CASSSRTDYGEQYF
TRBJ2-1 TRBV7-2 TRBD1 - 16 TGTGCCAGCAGCTTAGAGCGGGCTAGCCGGGGACAGGGGCAGTTCTTC CASSLERASRGQGQFF
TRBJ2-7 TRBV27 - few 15 TGTGCCAGCAGTTCGCGACTAGTAGTCTCCTACGAGCAGTACTTC CASSSRLVVSYEQYF
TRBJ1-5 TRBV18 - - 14 TGTGCCAGCTCCCAGCAGTCTAGCAATCAGCCCCAGCATTTT CASSQQSSNQPQHF
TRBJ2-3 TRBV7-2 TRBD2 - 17 TGTGCCAGCAGCCGCGATGCCACTAGCGGGAGGGCCGGAATGCAGTATTTT CASSRDATSGRAGMQYF
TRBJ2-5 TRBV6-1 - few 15 TGTGCCAGCAGTACACACAGGGTAGGCGAGGAGACCCAGTACTTC CASSTHRVGEETQYF
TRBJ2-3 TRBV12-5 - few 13 TGTGCTAGTGGTTCCTGGGGGACAGATACGCAGTATTTT CASGSWGTDTQYF